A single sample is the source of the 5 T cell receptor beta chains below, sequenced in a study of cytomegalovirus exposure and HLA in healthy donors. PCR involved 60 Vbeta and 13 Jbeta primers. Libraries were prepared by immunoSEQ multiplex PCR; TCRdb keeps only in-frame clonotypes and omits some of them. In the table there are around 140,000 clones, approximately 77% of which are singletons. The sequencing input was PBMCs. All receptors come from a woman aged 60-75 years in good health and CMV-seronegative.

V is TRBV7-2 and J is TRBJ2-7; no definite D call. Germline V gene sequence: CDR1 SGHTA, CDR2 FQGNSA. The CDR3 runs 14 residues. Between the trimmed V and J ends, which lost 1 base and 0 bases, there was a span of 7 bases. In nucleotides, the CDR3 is TGTGCCAGCAGCTTAGTACACAACTCCTACGAGCAGTACTTC. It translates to CASSLVHNSYEQYF.

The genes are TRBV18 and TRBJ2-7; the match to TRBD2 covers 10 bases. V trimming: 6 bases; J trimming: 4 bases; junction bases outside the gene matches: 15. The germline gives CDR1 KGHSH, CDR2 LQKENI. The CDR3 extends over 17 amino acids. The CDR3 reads CASSARDRPSGSYEQYF. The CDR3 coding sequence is TGTGCCAGCTCCGCCCGCGACAGGCCTAGCGGGAGTTACGAGCAGTACTTC.

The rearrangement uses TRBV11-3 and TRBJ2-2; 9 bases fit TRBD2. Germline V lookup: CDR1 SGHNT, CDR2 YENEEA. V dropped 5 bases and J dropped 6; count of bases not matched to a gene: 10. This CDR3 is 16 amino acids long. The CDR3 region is CASSQQGTSLAGELFF. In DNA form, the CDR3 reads TGTGCCAGCAGCCAACAGGGGACTAGCCTAGCCGGGGAGCTGTTTTTT.

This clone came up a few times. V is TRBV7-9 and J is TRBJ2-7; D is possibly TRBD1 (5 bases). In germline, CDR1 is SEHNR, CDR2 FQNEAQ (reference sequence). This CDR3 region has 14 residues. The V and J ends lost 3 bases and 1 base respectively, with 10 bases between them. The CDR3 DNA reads TGTGCCAGCAGCTTGGGGCCAGGGTCCTACGAGCAGTACTTC. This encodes CASSLGPGSYEQYF. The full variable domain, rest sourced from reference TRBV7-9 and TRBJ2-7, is DTGVSQNPRHKITKRGQNVTFRCDPISEHNRLYWYRQTLGQGPEFLTYFQNEAQLEKSRLLSDRFSAERPKGSFSTLEIQRTEQGDSAMYLCASSLGPGSYEQYFGPGTRLTVT.

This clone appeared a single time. The CDR3 here is CASSDQGSGNYGYTF. In DNA form, the CDR3 reads TGTGCCAGCAGCGACCAGGGGTCGGGGAACTATGGCTACACCTTC. The chain uses TRBV6-6 and TRBJ1-2; weak D call: TRBD1 (6 bases). Per germline, CDR1 MNHNY and CDR2 SVGAGI (reference sequence). V was trimmed by 6 bases and J by 2 bases, leaving 16 bases between them. The length of the CDR3 is 15 residues.